Listed below are T cell receptor beta chains from one sample, sequenced in a study of shared clonotypes between healthy human individuals. Sequencing used immunoSEQ multiplex PCR; TCRdb keeps in-frame clones, though not all of them. Found here are around 2,100,000 clones, just under 95% of them singletons; the top ten hold approximately 1%. Sequencing input: naive CD8+ T cells sorted from blood. All receptors come from a man aged 18 to 29 in good health. The CDR3 runs from the conserved cysteine through the conserved F or W. The order of the fields is V gene, D gene, CDR3 protein. The D gene is left open where the match is weak.

TRBV7-9,NA,CASSSGEYNEQFF
TRBV4-3,NA,CASSQDWTESGYTF
TRBV4-2,NA,CASSPGYAYEQYF
TRBV28,TRBD1,CASSLTGGGAFF
TRBV6-1,NA,CASSAPWTDLNYGYTF
TRBV5-1,NA,CASSFQGQAGELFF
TRBV4-3,NA,CASSQDYETDYYEQYF
TRBV30,NA,CASTTVGANTGELFF
TRBV7-2,NA,CASSLIDGNSGNQPQHF
TRBV27,NA,CASRRGVLYF
TRBV5-1,NA,CASAPTAYNEQFF
TRBV4-2,TRBD2,CASSQDGSGGAYEQYF
TRBV10-2,NA,CASTRENTDTQYF
TRBV27,NA,CASSRGGPNEQFF
TRBV12-2,NA,CASRLGQDRVERGICGETQYF
TRBV27,NA,CASSLEATYNEQFF
TRBV28,TRBD1,CASWDRVSDEQYF
TRBV27,TRBD1,CASSLEVPGQGTYEQYF
TRBV10-2,NA,CASSDLAGGNTIYF
TRBV9,TRBD1,CASSIHRDRVLTDTQYF
TRBV27,TRBD2,CAAGGSTDTQYF
TRBV4-1,NA,CASSQDQETYGYTF
TRBV9,NA,CASSVESGTSSYEQYF